This T cell receptor (beta chain) comes out of a study of T cell repertoires in cytomegalovirus infection. To note about this clonotype: Its antigen is undetermined.

Study results and caveats: The ex vivo response showed dominance by HLA-C-restricted CMV-specific TCR beta clonotypes.

The CDR3 runs to 14 residues. V gave up 5 bases and J gave up 3 bases, with 13 bases separating them. Germline V gene lookup returns CDR1 SGHAT and CDR2 FQNNGV. Via MiXCR, TCRdb re-called the reads, giving one row per CDR3 protein. Among 150,000 to 200,000 distinct CDR3 sequences listed, 25% to 30% were seen once. This clonotype was sampled from a human donor in good health (CMV status not recorded). Some clones in this sample may be carry-over from other donors' samples. What was sequenced was PBMCs. The J gene is TRBJ1-1, the V gene TRBV11-2, with a weak D call TRBD1 (5 bases). The CDR3 here is CASSQGRVDTEAFF. CDR3 nucleotides: TGTGCCAGCAGCCAGGGTCGGGTGGACACTGAAGCTTTCTTT.